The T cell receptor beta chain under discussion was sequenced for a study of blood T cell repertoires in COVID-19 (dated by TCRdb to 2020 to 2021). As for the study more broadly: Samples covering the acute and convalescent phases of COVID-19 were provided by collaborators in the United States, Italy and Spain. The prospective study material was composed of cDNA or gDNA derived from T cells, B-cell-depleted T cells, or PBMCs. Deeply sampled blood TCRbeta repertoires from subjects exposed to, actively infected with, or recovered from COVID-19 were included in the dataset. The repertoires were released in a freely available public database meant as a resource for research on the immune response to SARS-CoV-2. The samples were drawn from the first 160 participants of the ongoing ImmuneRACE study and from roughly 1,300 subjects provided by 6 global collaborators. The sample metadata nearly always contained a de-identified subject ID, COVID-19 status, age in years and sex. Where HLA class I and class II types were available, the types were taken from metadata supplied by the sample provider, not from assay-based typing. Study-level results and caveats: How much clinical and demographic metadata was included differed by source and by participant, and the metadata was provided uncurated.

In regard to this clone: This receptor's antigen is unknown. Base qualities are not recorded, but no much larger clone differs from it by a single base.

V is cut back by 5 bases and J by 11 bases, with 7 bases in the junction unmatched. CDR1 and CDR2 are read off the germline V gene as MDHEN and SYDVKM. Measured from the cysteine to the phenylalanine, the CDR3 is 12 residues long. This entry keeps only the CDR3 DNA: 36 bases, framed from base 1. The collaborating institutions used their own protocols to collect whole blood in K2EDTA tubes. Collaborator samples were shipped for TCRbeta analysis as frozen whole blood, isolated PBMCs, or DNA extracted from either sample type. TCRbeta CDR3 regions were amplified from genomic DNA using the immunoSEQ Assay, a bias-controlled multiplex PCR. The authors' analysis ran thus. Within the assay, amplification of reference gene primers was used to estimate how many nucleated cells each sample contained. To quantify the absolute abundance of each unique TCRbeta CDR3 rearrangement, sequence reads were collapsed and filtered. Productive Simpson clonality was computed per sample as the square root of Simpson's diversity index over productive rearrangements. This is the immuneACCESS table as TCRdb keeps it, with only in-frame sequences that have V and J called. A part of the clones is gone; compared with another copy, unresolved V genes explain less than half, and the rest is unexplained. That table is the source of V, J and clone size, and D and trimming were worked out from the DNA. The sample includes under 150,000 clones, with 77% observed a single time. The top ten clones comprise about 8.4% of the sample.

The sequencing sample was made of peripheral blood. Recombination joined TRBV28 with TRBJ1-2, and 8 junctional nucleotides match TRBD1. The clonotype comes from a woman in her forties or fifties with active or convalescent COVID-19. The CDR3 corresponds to CASSLGQGGYTF. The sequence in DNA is TGTGCCAGCAGTCTCGGACAGGGAGGATACACCTTC.